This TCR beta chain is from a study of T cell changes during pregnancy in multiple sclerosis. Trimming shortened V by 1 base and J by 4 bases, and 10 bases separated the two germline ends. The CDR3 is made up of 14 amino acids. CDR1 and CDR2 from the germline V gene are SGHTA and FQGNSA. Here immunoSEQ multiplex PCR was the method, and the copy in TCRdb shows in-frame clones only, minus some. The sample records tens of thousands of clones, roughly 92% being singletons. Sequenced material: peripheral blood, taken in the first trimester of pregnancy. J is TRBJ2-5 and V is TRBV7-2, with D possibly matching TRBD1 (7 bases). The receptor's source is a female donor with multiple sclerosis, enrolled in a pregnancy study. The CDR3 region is CASSLVQGGETQYF. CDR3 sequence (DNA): TGTGCCAGCAGCTTAGTTCAGGGGGGAGAGACCCAGTACTTC.